The rows below give T cell receptor beta chains drawn from one sample of a study of blood T cell repertoires in COVID-19. Produced via immunoSEQ multiplex PCR; TCRdb's table is partial and in-frame only. The sample has 200,000 to 250,000 clones, 84% seen once. The specimen sequenced was PBMCs or T cells enriched from blood (not recorded which). These receptors were taken from a man between 60 and 75 years old who had recovered from COVID-19. Each CDR3 is given with its conserved first and last residue. The D gene is left open where the match is weak. The size entry is marked missing in some rows and otherwise reads once, few, many or a size class.

d_call | j_call | clone_size | v_call | cdr3_aa | cdr3_nt
NA | TRBJ1-2 | NA | TRBV23-1 | CASSHRQGYYGYTF | TGCGCCAGCAGTCACCGCCAGGGGTACTATGGCTACACCTTC
TRBD2 | TRBJ2-1 | NA | TRBV7-9 | CASGGNGNGEQFF | TGTGCTTCGGGGGGAAATGGGAATGGAGAGCAGTTCTTC
TRBD1 | TRBJ1-4 | once | TRBV10-3 | CAIRPAGGTEKLFF | TGTGCCATCAGACCGGCAGGGGGCACTGAAAAACTGTTTTTT
TRBD1 | TRBJ2-7 | NA | TRBV10-3 | CAISPSGTGTYEQYF | TGTGCCATCAGTCCTTCCGGGACAGGGACCTACGAGCAGTACTTC
TRBD1 | TRBJ2-7 | once | TRBV29-1 | CSVTDRGLSYEQYF | TGCAGCGTTACGGACAGGGGGTTATCCTACGAGCAGTACTTC
TRBD1 | TRBJ2-3 | NA | TRBV7-8 | CASSLTGQEGTDTQYF | TGTGCCAGCAGTTTGACTGGACAGGAAGGGACAGATACGCAGTATTTT
TRBD1 | TRBJ2-6 | NA | TRBV7-9 | CASRLQGTGANVLTF | TGTGCCAGCAGACTACAGGGGACCGGGGCCAACGTCCTGACTTTC
TRBD1 | TRBJ1-6 | NA | TRBV5-1 | CASSMGQGGNSPLHF | TGCGCCAGCAGCATGGGACAGGGAGGAAACTCACCCCTCCACTTT
NA | TRBJ1-1 | NA | TRBV27 | CASNPGQYRNTEAFF | TGTGCCAGCAACCCCGGACAGTATCGGAACACTGAAGCTTTCTTT
TRBD1 | TRBJ2-7 | NA | TRBV7-2 | CASSASGQGAYEQYF | TGTGCCAGCAGTGCATCGGGACAGGGGGCCTACGAGCAGTACTTC
NA | TRBJ2-5 | NA | TRBV11-2 | CASSYGGVRGETQYF | TGTGCCAGCAGCTACGGAGGGGTCCGTGGGGAGACCCAGTACTTC
NA | TRBJ1-2 | NA | TRBV4-2 | CASSQDRGGLYGYTF | TGTGCCAGCAGCCAAGATCGGGGGGGTCTCTATGGCTACACCTTC
TRBD1 | TRBJ1-2 | NA | TRBV23-1 | CASNPGQGYGYTF | TGCGCCAGCAACCCGGGACAGGGGTATGGCTACACCTTC
TRBD2 | TRBJ2-1 | once | TRBV11-2 | CASSPSGGARNEQFF | TGTGCCAGCAGCCCTAGCGGGGGGGCCAGAAATGAGCAGTTCTTC
TRBD1 | TRBJ2-1 | NA | TRBV4-2 | CASSQDRGGQGAANEQFF | TGTGCCAGCAGCCAAGATCGAGGTGGACAGGGGGCGGCCAATGAGCAGTTCTTC
TRBD1 | TRBJ1-1 | NA | TRBV7-3 | CASRQIQGARTEAFF | TGTGCCAGCAGGCAAATTCAGGGGGCACGGACTGAAGCTTTCTTT
NA | TRBJ2-5 | once | TRBV11-2 | CASSQGNQETQYF | TGTGCCAGCAGCCAGGGCAACCAAGAGACCCAGTACTTC
NA | TRBJ1-6 | NA | TRBV6-2/TRBV6-3 | CASSSGTNSPLHF | TGTGCCAGCAGTAGCGGAACCAATTCACCCCTCCACTTT
NA | TRBJ1-3 | NA | TRBV11-2 | CASSLYSMIGNTIYF | TGTGCCAGCAGCTTATACAGCATGATAGGAAACACCATATATTTT
TRBD1 | TRBJ2-5 | once | TRBV19 | CASRDRGQETQYF | TGTGCCAGTAGGGACAGGGGGCAAGAGACCCAGTACTTC
NA | TRBJ2-3 | NA | TRBV7-2 | CASISTDTQYF | TGTGCCAGCATAAGCACAGATACGCAGTATTTT
NA | TRBJ2-7 | NA | TRBV3-1/TRBV3-2 | CASSQDSGVTYEQYF | TGTGCCAGCAGCCAAGACTCAGGGGTGACCTACGAGCAGTACTTC
NA | TRBJ1-5 | NA | TRBV19 | CASSIGEEGPQHF | TGTGCCAGTAGTATTGGGGAGGAGGGGCCCCAGCATTTT
NA | TRBJ2-6 | NA | TRBV3-1/TRBV3-2 | CASSLQGTGANVLTF | TGTGCCAGCAGCCTCCAGGGAACTGGGGCCAACGTCCTGACTTTC
TRBD1 | TRBJ1-2 | NA | TRBV5-6 | CASSRTGRGYGYTF | TGTGCCAGCAGCCGGACAGGGAGGGGCTATGGCTACACCTTC
NA | TRBJ2-5 | few | TRBV19 | CASSSRGRRQETQYF | TGTGCCAGTAGTAGTAGAGGAAGGCGTCAAGAGACCCAGTACTTC
TRBD1 | TRBJ1-2 | NA | TRBV4-3 | CASSHTGGLNYGYTF | TGCGCCAGCAGCCACACAGGGGGCCTCAATTATGGCTACACCTTC
TRBD1 | TRBJ1-3 | NA | TRBV2 | CASTNRGRGNTIYF | TGTGCCAGCACCAACAGGGGGCGAGGAAACACCATATATTTT
NA | TRBJ1-1 | NA | TRBV12-5 | CATSPETGTEAFF | TGTGCTACCTCCCCTGAGACGGGCACTGAAGCTTTCTTT
NA | TRBJ2-1 | once | TRBV29-1 | CSVEESGSDEQFF | TGCAGCGTTGAAGAGTCAGGATCCGATGAGCAGTTCTTC
NA | TRBJ1-2 | NA | TRBV14 | CASSQDLPGRGLLDGYTF | TGTGCCAGCAGCCAAGATCTGCCTGGCAGGGGTCTATTGGATGGCTACACCTTC
TRBD2 | TRBJ2-3 | NA | TRBV7-9 | CASSLRGGSTDTQYF | TGTGCCAGCAGCTTACGGGGGGGTAGCACAGATACGCAGTATTTT
TRBD1 | TRBJ2-7 | NA | TRBV5-5 | CASSLLLVWDRAHYEQYF | TGTGCCAGCAGCTTGCTTTTGGTGTGGGACAGGGCACACTACGAGCAGTACTTC